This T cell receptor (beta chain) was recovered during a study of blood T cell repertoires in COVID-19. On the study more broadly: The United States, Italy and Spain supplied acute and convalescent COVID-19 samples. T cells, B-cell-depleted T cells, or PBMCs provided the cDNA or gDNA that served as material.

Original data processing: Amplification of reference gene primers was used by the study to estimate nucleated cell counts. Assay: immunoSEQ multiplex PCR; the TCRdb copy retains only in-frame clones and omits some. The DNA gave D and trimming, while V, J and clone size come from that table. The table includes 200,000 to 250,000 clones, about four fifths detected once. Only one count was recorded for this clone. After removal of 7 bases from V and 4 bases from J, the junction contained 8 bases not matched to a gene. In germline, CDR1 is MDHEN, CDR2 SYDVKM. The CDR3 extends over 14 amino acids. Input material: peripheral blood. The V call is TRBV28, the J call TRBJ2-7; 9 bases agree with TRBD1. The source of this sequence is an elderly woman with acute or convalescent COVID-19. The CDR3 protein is CASTWDRVGYEQYF. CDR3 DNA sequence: TGTGCCAGCACCTGGGACAGGGTGGGTTACGAGCAGTACTTC.